This section outlines one TCR beta chain sequence together with its context. These data come from a study of T cells in Graves' hyperthyroidism and ophthalmopathy. The CDR3 is made up of 11 amino acids. CDR1 DFQATT and CDR2 SNEGSKA come from the germline V gene (reference sequence). The V end lost 5 bases, the J end lost 2 bases, and 5 bases lay between the germline ends. Amplified TCR beta CDR3 regions derived from RNA transcripts. The primer set for the first-round RT-PCR of the TCR CDR3 was HTBI. TCRdb redid the calling of the multiplex PCR reads with MiXCR, one entry per CDR3 protein. This table holds roughly 290,000 distinct CDR3 sequences, over 15% found once.

The genes are TRBV20-1 and TRBJ2-3; no clear D. The sample was blood. This receptor was identified in a woman in her sixties with Graves' ophthalmopathy. In DNA form, the CDR3 reads TGCAGTGCTCTCCTCACAGATACGCAGTATTTT. Translation gives CSALLTDTQYF.